This TCR beta chain was obtained from a study of cytomegalovirus exposure and HLA in healthy donors. Findings of the study overall: A later analysis found common viral pathogens apparently linked to several of the most significant clusters. 164 TCR beta chains were listed as cytomegalovirus-associated. A later look showed TCR association rates differing by HLA locus, highest for DRB1 and lowest for HLA-C. CMV serostatus alone was available as immune exposure information.

A word on this clone: Antigen: not known.

A multiplex PCR was run with 60 Vbeta primers and 13 Jbeta primers. Only in-frame clones appear in the TCRdb table, and some are missing; sequencing was by immunoSEQ multiplex PCR. The sample shows 45,000 to 60,000 clones, and less than 20% sits with its ten largest clones. The CDR3 has 14 residues. Germline V lookup: CDR1 LGHNA, CDR2 YSLEER. V was pared by 0 bases and J by 5 bases, with 10 bases between. The clonotype originates from a male donor in good health and CMV-seronegative. Sequences were obtained from PBMCs. The chain has TRBV4-3 and TRBJ2-5; D is unresolved. CDR3 protein: CASSQDRFVETQYF. The CDR3 bases are TGCGCCAGCAGCCAAGATAGATTTGTGGAGACCCAGTACTTC.